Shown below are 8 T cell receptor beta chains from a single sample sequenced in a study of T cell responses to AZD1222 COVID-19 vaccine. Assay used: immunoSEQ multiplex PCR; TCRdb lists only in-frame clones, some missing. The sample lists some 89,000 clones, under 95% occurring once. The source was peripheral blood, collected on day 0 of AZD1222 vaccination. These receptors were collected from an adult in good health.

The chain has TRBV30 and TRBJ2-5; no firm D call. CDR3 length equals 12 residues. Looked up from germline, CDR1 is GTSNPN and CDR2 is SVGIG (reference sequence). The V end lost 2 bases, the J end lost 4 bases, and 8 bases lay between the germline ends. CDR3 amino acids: CAWSPSAETQYF. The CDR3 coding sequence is TGTGCCTGGAGTCCAAGCGCAGAGACCCAGTACTTC.

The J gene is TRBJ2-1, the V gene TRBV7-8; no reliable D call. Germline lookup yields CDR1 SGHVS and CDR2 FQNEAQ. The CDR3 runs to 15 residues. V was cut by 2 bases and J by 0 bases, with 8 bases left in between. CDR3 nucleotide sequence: TGTGCCAGCAGCTTATTGGGTTCCTCCTACAATGAGCAGTTCTTC. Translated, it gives CASSLLGSSYNEQFF. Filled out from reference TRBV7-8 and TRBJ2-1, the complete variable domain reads GAGVSQSPRYKVAKRGQDVALRCDPISGHVSLFWYQQALGQGPEFLTYFQNEAQLDKSGLPSDRFFAERPEGSVSTLKIQRTQQEDSAVYLCASSLLGSSYNEQFFGPGTRLTVL.

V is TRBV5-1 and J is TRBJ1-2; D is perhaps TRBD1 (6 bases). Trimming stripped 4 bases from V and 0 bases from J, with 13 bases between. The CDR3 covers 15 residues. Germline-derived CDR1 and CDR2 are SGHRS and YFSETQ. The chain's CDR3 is CASSRGGTPNYGYTF. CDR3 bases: TGCGCCAGCAGCCGAGGGGGGACACCTAACTATGGCTACACCTTC.

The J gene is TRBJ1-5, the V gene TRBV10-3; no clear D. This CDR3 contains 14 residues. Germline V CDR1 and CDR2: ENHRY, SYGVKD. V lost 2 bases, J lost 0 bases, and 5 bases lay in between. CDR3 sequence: CAISEGDSNQPQHF. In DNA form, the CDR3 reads TGTGCCATCAGTGAGGGAGATAGCAATCAGCCCCAGCATTTT.

In DNA, the CDR3 is TGTGCCAGCAGCTACGGACTAGCGGGGGGGCCGAATGAGCAGTTCTTC. It yields the protein CASSYGLAGGPNEQFF. This sequence joins TRBV11-2 and TRBJ2-1, with 15 nucleotides matching TRBD2. V shed 4 bases and J 7 bases; nucleotides not matched to a gene: 5. The CDR3 contains 16 residues. Per the germline V gene, CDR1 is SGHAT and CDR2 is FQNNGV.

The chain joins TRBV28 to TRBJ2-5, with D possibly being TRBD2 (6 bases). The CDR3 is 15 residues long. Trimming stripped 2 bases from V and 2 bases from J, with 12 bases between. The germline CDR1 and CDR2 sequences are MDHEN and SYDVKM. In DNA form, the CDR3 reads TGTGCCAGCAGTTTAACGCGGGGTATTCAAGAGACCCAGTACTTC. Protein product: CASSLTRGIQETQYF.

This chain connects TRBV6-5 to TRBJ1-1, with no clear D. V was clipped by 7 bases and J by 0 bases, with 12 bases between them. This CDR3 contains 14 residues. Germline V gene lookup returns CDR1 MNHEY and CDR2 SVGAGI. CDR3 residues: CASTPGGMNTEAFF. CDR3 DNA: TGTGCCAGCACCCCGGGAGGGATGAACACTGAAGCTTTCTTT.

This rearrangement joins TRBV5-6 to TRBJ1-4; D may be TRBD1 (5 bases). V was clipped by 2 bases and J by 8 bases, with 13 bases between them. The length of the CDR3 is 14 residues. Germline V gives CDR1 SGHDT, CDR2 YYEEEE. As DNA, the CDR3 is TGTGCCAGCAGCTTAGGGACCCCGAGAGAAAAACTGTTTTTT. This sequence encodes CASSLGTPREKLFF.